The 20 T cell receptor beta chains listed next were all sequenced from one sample in a study of blood T cell repertoires in COVID-19. The data were produced by immunoSEQ multiplex PCR, yet TCRdb's version contains in-frame clones alone and is incomplete. The repertoire holds around 180,000 clones, with 86% as singletons. The source material was peripheral blood. These receptors all stem from a woman aged 25-40 years with active or convalescent COVID-19.

This clone was found once. The J gene is TRBJ1-1, the V gene TRBV5-4; the D gene is possibly TRBD1 (5 bases). From germline, CDR1 is SGHNT and CDR2 YYREEE (reference sequence). CDR3 length: 16 residues. The V and J ends lost 3 bases and 3 bases respectively, with 18 bases between them. The CDR3 DNA is TGTGCCAGCAGCTCGGGGGATAAGTTGGGTGACACTGAAGCTTTCTTT. This encodes CASSSGDKLGDTEAFF.

The V gene is TRBV27, the J gene TRBJ2-3; 9 bases fit TRBD2. Germline-derived CDR1 and CDR2 are MNHEY and SMNVEV (reference sequence). The junction had 20 bases not matched to a gene; V was cut back by 2 bases and J by 5 bases. The CDR3 is 20 residues long. CDR3 sequence (DNA): TGTGCCAGCAGTTTACCGTCCGGCAGGGGTTTAGCGGGAGTAGGAGATACGCAGTATTTT. Its protein is CASSLPSGRGLAGVGDTQYF.

The chain couples TRBV9 to TRBJ2-3; D is uncertain. Germline V gives CDR1 SGDLS, CDR2 YYNGEE. This CDR3 comprises 14 residues. Trimming shortened V by 0 bases and J by 3 bases, and 8 bases separated the two germline ends. CDR3 sequence (DNA): TGTGCCAGCAGCGTAGTCCCCCTTACAGATACGCAGTATTTT. Protein product: CASSVVPLTDTQYF.

The V and J genes are TRBV29-1 and TRBJ1-2; 7 bases match TRBD1. After removal of 5 bases from V and 5 bases from J, the junction contained 11 bases not matched to a gene. This CDR3 is 14 amino acids long. From germline, CDR1 is SQVTM and CDR2 ANQGSEA. CDR3 nucleotide sequence: TGCAGCGTTTCGAGACAGGGTAGAAGGTATGGCTACACCTTC. It codes for CSVSRQGRRYGYTF.

Regarding this clone: The germline gene is not matched at one end of the junction; a read error may be the cause. V and J are TRBV5-6 and TRBJ1-4, with no clear D. CDR3 size: 14 residues. The germline CDR1 and CDR2 sequences are SGHDT and YYEEEE. The CDR3 DNA follows: TGTGCCAGCAACTTGTTTACAACTAATGAAAAACTGTTTTTT. Translation: CASNLFTTNEKLFF.

This rearrangement joins TRBV30 to TRBJ2-7; possibly TRBD1 for D (6 bases). The CDR3 contains 15 residues. V lost 1 base and J lost 2, with 15 bases in between. CDR1 and CDR2 (germline): GTSNPN, SVGIG (reference sequence). CDR3 sequence: CAWSDEGDGTYEQYF. The CDR3 DNA follows: TGTGCCTGGAGTGACGAGGGGGACGGAACCTACGAGCAGTACTTC.

This chain links TRBV5-8 with TRBJ1-3; maybe TRBD1 (5 bases). CDR1 and CDR2 from the germline V gene are SGHTS and YDEGEE. CDR3 length: 15 amino acids. V was trimmed by 3 bases and J by 2 bases, leaving 12 bases between them. CDR3 coding DNA: TGTGCCAGCAGCTCCCGGCAGGGTACTGGAAACACCATATATTTT. It translates to CASSSRQGTGNTIYF.

This clone was seen more than once but under ten times. The chain is built from TRBV19 and TRBJ1-1; D unresolved. V lost 4 bases to trimming and J lost 6 bases, with 12 bases between them. The CDR3 contains 13 residues. CDR1 LNHDA and CDR2 SQIVND come from the germline V gene (reference sequence). The CDR3 loop reads CASSTGDSAEAFF. The CDR3 DNA sequence: TGTGCCAGTAGTACGGGTGATTCGGCTGAAGCTTTCTTT.

The chain employs TRBV30 and TRBJ2-2; D is possibly TRBD2 (6 bases). CDR1 and CDR2 from the germline V gene are GTSNPN and SVGIG (reference sequence). V lost 4 bases and J 5 bases, leaving 14 bases between the germline ends. The CDR3 runs to 14 residues. Here the CDR3 DNA reads TGTGCCTGGATGATGGGGGGTAGTACCGGGGAGCTGTTTTTT. As protein: CAWMMGGSTGELFF.

This chain joins TRBV29-1 and TRBJ2-2; TRBD2 agrees at 8 bases. The CDR3 runs 14 residues. V shed 4 bases, J shed 5 bases, and the junction held 6 bases outside the gene matches. The germline V gene encodes CDR1 SQVTM and CDR2 ANQGSEA. The CDR3 loop reads CSVGPLAGTGELFF. The CDR3 DNA follows: TGCAGCGTTGGACCCTTAGCGGGAACCGGGGAGCTGTTTTTT.

V gene TRBV5-1 combines with J gene TRBJ2-3; 8 bases map to TRBD2. From germline, CDR1 is SGHRS and CDR2 YFSETQ. V was clipped by 0 bases and J by 11 bases; unmatched bases: 2. The CDR3 has 12 residues. The CDR3 is CASSLDRGGQYF. The DNA for the CDR3 is TGCGCCAGCAGCTTGGACCGGGGGGGGCAGTATTTT.

In its sample, this clone was seen once. This rearrangement joins TRBV2 to TRBJ1-2; D is undetermined. Germline CDR1 and CDR2: SNHLY and FYNNEI. The V gene lost 0 bases and the J gene lost 2 bases, with 7 bases spanning the gap. The length of the CDR3 is 14 residues. The CDR3 bases are TGTGCCAGCAGTGAAGCAACCCGGAACTATGGCTACACCTTC. Encoded protein: CASSEATRNYGYTF.

This clone was seen only a few times. The rearrangement joins TRBV29-1 to TRBJ1-2; no definite D call. CDR1 is SQVTM and CDR2 is ANQGSEA in the germline V gene. Between the trimmed V and J ends, which lost 1 base and 4 bases, there was a span of 7 bases. The CDR3 runs 12 residues. The CDR3 DNA is TGCAGCGTTGAAGCCGTTCCCTATGGCTACACCTTC. It yields the protein CSVEAVPYGYTF.

This clone occurred once. A junction boundary mismatches the germline segment, possibly from a read error. The chain has TRBV6-5 and TRBJ1-5, with a possible D match to TRBD1 (5 bases). There are 14 residues in the CDR3. The germline V gene encodes CDR1 MNHEY and CDR2 SVGAGI. CDR3 sequence (DNA): TGTGCCAGCAGTTACGACAGTAGCTATCAGCCCCAGCATTTT. It encodes CASSYDSSYQPQHF.

The chain combines TRBV5-1 with TRBJ1-2; unclear D gene. Germline V gene sequence: CDR1 SGHRS, CDR2 YFSETQ. The CDR3 loop spans 13 amino acids. V was trimmed by 0 bases and J by 4 bases, leaving 7 bases between them. The CDR3 loop reads CASSLDSSYGYTF. The CDR3 DNA sequence: TGCGCCAGCAGCTTGGACAGTTCCTATGGCTACACCTTC.

The chain links TRBV10-2 to TRBJ1-6, with D perhaps TRBD1 (5 bases). Trimming removed 7 bases at V and 0 bases at J, with 13 bases between. The CDR3 covers 16 residues. The germline gives CDR1 WSHSY, CDR2 SAAADI. The CDR3 here is CASTQGGSSYNSPLHF. CDR3 nucleotide sequence: TGCGCCAGCACGCAGGGTGGTTCCTCCTATAATTCACCCCTCCACTTT.

The V gene is TRBV7-2, the J gene TRBJ1-2; 7 bases fit TRBD1. This CDR3 spans 14 amino acids. Germline-derived CDR1 and CDR2 are SGHTA and FQGNSA. V lost 5 bases and J lost 4; bases outside the gene matches: 7. The CDR3 nucleotides are TGTGCCAGCAGCCTAAGACAGGGTGGCTATGGCTACACCTTC. This encodes CASSLRQGGYGYTF.

This rearrangement joins TRBV7-2 to TRBJ1-2; the D is unclear. Germline-derived CDR1 and CDR2 are SGHTA and FQGNSA. The CDR3 is made up of 13 amino acids. The V end was cut by 6 bases, the J end by 4 bases, with 12 bases between. CDR3 sequence (DNA): TGTGCCAGCAGGGGGAGGACCATCTATGGCTACACCTTC. Its translation is CASRGRTIYGYTF.

The V call is TRBV7-8, the J call TRBJ2-7; 13 bases fit TRBD2. This CDR3 is 16 amino acids long. V shed 1 base and J 3 bases; nucleotides not matched to a gene: 3. Germline V gene data show CDR1 as SGHVS and CDR2 as FQNEAQ. CDR3 sequence reads: CASSLGRLAGGYEQYF. CDR3 DNA: TGTGCCAGCAGCTTAGGAAGACTAGCGGGGGGCTACGAGCAGTACTTC. Drawing the rest from reference TRBV7-8 and TRBJ2-7, the complete variable domain is GAGVSQSPRYKVAKRGQDVALRCDPISGHVSLFWYQQALGQGPEFLTYFQNEAQLDKSGLPSDRFFAERPEGSVSTLKIQRTQQEDSAVYLCASSLGRLAGGYEQYFGPGTRLTVT.

The chain recombines TRBV28 with TRBJ1-1; perhaps TRBD1 as D (5 bases). The germline gives CDR1 MDHEN, CDR2 SYDVKM. V shed 8 bases and J shed 2 bases, with 21 bases lying between them. The CDR3 runs to 16 residues. The CDR3 DNA is TGTGCCAGCCTACCCGGGGGAGGGTTCGTAAACACTGAAGCTTTCTTT. Amino acid sequence: CASLPGGGFVNTEAFF.